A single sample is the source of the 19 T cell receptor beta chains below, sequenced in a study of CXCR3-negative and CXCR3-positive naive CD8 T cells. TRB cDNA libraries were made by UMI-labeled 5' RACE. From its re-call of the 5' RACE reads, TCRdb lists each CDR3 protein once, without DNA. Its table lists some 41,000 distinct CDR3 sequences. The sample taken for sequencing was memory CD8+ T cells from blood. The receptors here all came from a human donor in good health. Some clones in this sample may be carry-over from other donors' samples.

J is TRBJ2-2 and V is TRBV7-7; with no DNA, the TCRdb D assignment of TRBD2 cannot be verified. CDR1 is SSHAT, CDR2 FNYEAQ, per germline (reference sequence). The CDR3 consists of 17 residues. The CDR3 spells CASSQYSPPGRAGELFF.

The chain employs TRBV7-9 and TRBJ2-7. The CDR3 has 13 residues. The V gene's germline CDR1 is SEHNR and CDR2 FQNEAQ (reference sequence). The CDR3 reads CASSGTDSYEQYF.

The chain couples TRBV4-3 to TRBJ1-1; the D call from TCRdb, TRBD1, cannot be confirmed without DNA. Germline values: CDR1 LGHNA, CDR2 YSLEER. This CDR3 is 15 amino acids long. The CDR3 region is CASSQDFGGGTEAFF.

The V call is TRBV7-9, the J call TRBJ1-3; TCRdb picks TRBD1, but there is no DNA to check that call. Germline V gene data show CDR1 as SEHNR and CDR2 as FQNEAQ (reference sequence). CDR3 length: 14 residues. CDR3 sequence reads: CASDGDTLGNTIYF.

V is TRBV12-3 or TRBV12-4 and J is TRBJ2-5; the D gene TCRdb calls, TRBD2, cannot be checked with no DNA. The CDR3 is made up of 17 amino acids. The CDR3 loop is CASSAPLGHQYQETQYF.

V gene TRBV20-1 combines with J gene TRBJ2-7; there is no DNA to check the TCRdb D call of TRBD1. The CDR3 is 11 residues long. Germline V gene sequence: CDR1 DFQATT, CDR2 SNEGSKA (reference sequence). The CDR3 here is CSAGQAYEQYF.

This CDR3 reads CASSLDSNYEQYF. The chain is built from TRBV7-2 and TRBJ2-7. The CDR3 covers 13 residues. Germline lookup yields CDR1 SGHTA and CDR2 FQGNSA.

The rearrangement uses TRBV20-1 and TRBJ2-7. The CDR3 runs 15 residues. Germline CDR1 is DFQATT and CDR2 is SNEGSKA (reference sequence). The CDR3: CSARMLEGVPYEQYF.

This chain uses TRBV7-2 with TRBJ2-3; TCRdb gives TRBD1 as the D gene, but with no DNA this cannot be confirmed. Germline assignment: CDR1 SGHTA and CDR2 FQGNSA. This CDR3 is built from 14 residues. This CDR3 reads CASKGAGGTDTQYF.

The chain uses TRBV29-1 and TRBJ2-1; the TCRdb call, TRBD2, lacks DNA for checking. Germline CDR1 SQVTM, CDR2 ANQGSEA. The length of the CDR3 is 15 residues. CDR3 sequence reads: CSVPRTGQRDNEQFF.

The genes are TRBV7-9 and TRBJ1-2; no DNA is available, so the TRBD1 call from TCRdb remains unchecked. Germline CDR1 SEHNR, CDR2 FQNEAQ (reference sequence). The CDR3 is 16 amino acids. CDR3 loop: CASSSLLGQAIYGYTF.

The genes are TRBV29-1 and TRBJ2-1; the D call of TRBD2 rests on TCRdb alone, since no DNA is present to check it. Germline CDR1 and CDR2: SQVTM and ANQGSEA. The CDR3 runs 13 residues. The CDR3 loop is CSVSGGAHNEQFF.

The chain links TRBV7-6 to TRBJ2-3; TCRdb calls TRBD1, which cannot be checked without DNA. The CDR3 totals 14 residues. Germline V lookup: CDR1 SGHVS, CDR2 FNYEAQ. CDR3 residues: CASSLWSGGDTQYF.

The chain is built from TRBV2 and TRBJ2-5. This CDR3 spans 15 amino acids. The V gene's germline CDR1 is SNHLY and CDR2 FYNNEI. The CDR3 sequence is CASSEEYGNQETQYF.

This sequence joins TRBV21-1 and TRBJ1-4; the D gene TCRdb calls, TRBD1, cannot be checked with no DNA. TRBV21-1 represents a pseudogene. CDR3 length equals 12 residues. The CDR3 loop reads CAPLPGNEKLFF.

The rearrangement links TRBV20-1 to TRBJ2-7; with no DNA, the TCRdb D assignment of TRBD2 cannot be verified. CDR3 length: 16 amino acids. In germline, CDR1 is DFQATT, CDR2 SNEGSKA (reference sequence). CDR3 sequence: CSASPGLAGGYNEQYF.

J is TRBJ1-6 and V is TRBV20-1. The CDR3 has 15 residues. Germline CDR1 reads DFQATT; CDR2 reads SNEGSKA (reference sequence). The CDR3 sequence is CSARELSSYNSPLHF.

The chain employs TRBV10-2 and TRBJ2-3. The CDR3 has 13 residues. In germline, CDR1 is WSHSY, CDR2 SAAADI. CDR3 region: CASSARFSDTQYF.

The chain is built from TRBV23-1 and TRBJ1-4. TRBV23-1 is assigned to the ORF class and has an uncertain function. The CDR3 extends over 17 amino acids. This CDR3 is CASSQSISGATNEKLFF.